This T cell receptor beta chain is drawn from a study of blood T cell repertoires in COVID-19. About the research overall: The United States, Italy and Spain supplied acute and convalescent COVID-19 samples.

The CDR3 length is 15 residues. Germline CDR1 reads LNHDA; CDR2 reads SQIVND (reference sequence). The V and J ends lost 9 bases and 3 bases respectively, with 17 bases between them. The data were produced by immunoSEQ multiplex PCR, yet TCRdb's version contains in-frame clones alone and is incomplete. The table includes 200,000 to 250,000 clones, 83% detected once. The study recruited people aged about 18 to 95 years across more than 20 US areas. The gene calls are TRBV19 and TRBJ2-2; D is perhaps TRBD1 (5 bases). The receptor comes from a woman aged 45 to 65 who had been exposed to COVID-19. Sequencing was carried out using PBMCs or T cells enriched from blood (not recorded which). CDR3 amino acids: CASLRGWADTGELFF. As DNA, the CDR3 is TGTGCCAGCCTAAGGGGCTGGGCGGACACCGGGGAGCTGTTTTTT.